This T cell receptor (beta chain) was documented in a study of identical twins. This clonotype has a count of ten or more. Antigen unknown. Template switching supplied a universal primer site; unique molecular identifiers were carried on the cDNA. TCRdb redid the calling of the 5' RACE reads with MiXCR, one entry per CDR3 protein. The profile shows approximately 150,000 distinct CDR3 sequences, roughly 3.5% of them singletons. Notes on the study in general: For monozygotic twins, models underestimated out-of-frame TCR alpha sharing.

The TCR was taken from a man aged 18-30 years in good health. The sample comprised memory T cells sorted from blood.

CDR3 bases: TGTGCCAGCAGGGGGGACAGGTACGAGCAGTACTTC. Its translation is CASRGDRYEQYF. The chain joins TRBV6-1 to TRBJ2-7; TRBD1 aligns across 8 bases. V lost 6 bases and J lost 4; bases outside the gene matches: 2. The CDR3 is made up of 12 amino acids. CDR1 and CDR2 from the germline V gene are MNHNS and SASEGT.